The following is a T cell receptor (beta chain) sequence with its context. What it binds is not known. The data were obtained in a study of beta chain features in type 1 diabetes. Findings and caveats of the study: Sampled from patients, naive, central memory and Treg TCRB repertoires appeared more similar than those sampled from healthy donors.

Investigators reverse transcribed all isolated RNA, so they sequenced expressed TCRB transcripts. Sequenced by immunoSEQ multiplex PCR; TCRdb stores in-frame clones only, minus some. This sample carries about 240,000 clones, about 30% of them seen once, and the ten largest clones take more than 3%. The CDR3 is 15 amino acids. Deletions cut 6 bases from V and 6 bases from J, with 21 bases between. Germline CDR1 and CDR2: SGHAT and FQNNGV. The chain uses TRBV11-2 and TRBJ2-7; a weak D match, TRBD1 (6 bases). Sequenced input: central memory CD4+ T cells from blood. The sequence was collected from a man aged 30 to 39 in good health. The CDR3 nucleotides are TGTGCCAGCAGTAACCAAGCAGGGGTCCTGAGCGAGCAGTACTTC. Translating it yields CASSNQAGVLSEQYF.